A selection of T cell receptor beta chains follows, all from one sample in a study of T cells in Graves' hyperthyroidism and ophthalmopathy. MiXCR, applied by TCRdb to the multiplex PCR reads, yields one record per CDR3 protein. Of about 740,000 distinct CDR3 sequences detected, 14% appear once; the ten largest clones hold about a tenth. The sequencing sample was made of blood. The receptor source for this set is a woman between 18 and 29 years old with Graves' hyperthyroidism. Both conserved end residues are part of each CDR3. Clone size, where shown, is once, few, many, or a class for clones that have expanded.

size	V	J	CDR3
few	TRBV7-9	TRBJ2-5	CASSLGAPTTQYF
few	TRBV6-2/TRBV6-3	TRBJ2-1	CASMIAGARYNEQFF
many	TRBV11-2	TRBJ2-5	CASGRGTSGSIGETQYF
.	TRBV5-1	TRBJ2-5	CASSLDTRRIRETQYF
.	TRBV12-3/TRBV12-4	TRBJ1-5	CASSRDSGVRQPQHF
few	TRBV2	TRBJ2-2	CASSGWTAGTLNTGELFF
few	TRBV6-1	TRBJ1-6	CASSYYADSRGSPLHF
many	TRBV11-2	TRBJ2-7	CASSSMEGPNSYEQYF
few	TRBV18	TRBJ1-1	CASSPRNGQANTEAFF
.	TRBV19	TRBJ2-4	CASGGAGLAKNIQYF
few	TRBV30	TRBJ2-1	CAWSRGIQLGVGEEEQFF
many	TRBV12-3/TRBV12-4	TRBJ2-1	CASSEYSSYNEQFF
.	TRBV6-2/TRBV6-3	TRBJ2-2	CASSYGVKTNTGELFF
.	TRBV9	TRBJ2-1	CASSPRPSGRNNEQFF
.	TRBV9	TRBJ1-3	CASTRTDSGNTIYF
.	TRBV20-1	TRBJ2-7	CSARVGVSYEQYF
.	TRBV5-6	TRBJ2-1	CASSFGTGINEQFF
.	TRBV19	TRBJ1-5	CASSRYGGDQPQHF
many	TRBV20-1	TRBJ2-5	CSARVPQLQETQYF
many	TRBV6-2/TRBV6-3	TRBJ1-5	CASNNQGAAHQPQHF
many	TRBV7-9	TRBJ2-5	CASTPRVGETQYF
few	TRBV28	TRBJ1-1	CASSLLLVAFF
few	TRBV5-4	TRBJ1-1	CASSERGLNTEAFF
few	TRBV9	TRBJ2-5	CASSFFDRVGPSPQETQYF
many	TRBV27	TRBJ1-5	CASSLEGRNQPQHF
many	TRBV7-2	TRBJ1-5	CASSSRRGGNQPQHF